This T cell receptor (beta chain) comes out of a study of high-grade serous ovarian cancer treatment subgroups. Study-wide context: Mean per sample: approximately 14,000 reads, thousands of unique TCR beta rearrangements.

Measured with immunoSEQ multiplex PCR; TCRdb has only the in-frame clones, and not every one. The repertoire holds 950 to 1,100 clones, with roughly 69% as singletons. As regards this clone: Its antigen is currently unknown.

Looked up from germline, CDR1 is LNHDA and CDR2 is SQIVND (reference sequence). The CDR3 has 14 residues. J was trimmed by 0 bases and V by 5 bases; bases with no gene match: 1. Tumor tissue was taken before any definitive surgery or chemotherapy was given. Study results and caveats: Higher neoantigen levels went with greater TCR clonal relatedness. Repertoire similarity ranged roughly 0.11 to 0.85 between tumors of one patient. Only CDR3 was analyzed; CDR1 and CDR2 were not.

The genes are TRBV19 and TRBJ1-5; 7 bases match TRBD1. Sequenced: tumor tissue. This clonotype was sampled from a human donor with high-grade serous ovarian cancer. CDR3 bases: TGTGCCAGTAGTGGACAGGTTAGCAATCAGCCCCAGCATTTT. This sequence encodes CASSGQVSNQPQHF.